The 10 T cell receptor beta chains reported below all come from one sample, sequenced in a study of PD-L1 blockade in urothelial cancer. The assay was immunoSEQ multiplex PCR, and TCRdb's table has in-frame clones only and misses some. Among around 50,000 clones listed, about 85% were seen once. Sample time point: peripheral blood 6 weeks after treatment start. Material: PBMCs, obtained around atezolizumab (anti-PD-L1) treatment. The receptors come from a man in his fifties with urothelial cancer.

The CDR3 coding sequence is TGTGCCAGCAGCAAAGAGGCTGCGCAGTATTTT. Its protein is CASSKEAAQYF. The gene calls are TRBV6-6 and TRBJ2-3; D unresolved. The CDR3 is 11 amino acids. CDR1 MNHNY and CDR2 SVGAGI come from the germline V gene (reference sequence). V dropped 6 bases and J dropped 10 bases, with 11 bases sitting between them.

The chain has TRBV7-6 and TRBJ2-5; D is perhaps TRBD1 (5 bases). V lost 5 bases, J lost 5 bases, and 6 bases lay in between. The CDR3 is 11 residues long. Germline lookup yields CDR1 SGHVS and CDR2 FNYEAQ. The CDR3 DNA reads TGTGCCAGCAGCGCAGGGGAGACCCAGTACTTC. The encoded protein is CASSAGETQYF.

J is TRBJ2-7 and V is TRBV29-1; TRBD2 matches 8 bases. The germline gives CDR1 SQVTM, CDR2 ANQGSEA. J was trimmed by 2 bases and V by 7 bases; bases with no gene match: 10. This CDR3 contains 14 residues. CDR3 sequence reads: CSAGGAGDTYEQYF. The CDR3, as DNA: TGCAGCGCCGGAGGAGCGGGGGACACCTACGAGCAGTACTTC.

The CDR3, as DNA: TGCGCCAGCATCCCGACTAGCGGGGGATACAATGAGCAGTTCTTC. It yields the protein CASIPTSGGYNEQFF. This chain connects TRBV5-1 to TRBJ2-1; 12 bases align to TRBD2. The V and J ends lost 6 bases and 4 bases, in that order; junction bases with no gene match: 5. This CDR3 has 15 amino acids. Germline V lookup: CDR1 SGHRS, CDR2 YFSETQ.

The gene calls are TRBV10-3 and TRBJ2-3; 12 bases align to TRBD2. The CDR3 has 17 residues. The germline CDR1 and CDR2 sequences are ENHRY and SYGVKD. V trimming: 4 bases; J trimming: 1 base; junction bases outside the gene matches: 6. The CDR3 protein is CAISAGASGGGTDTQYF. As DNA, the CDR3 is TGTGCCATCAGTGCCGGGGCTAGCGGGGGGGGCACAGATACGCAGTATTTT.

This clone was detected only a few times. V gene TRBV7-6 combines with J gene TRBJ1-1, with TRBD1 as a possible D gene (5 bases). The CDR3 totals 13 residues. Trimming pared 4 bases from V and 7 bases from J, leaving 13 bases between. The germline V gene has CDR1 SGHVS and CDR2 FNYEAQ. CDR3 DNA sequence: TGTGCCAGCAGCTCTACCTTAACAGGTGAAGCTTTCTTT. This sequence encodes CASSSTLTGEAFF.

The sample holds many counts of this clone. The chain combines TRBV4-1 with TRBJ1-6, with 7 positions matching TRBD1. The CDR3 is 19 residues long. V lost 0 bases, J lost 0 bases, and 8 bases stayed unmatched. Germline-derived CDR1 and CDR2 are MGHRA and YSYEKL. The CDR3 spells CASSQELRPGGSYNSPLHF. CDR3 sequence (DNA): TGCGCCAGCAGCCAAGAATTGAGGCCAGGGGGCTCCTATAATTCACCCCTCCACTTT.

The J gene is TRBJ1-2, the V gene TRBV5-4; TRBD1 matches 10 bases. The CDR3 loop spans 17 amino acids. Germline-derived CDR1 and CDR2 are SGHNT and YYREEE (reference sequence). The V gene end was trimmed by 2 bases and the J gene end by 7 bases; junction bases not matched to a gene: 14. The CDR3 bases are TGTGCCAGCAGCTTACCGCCCGGGACAGGGGTATCTTCTGGCTACACCTTC. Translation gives CASSLPPGTGVSSGYTF. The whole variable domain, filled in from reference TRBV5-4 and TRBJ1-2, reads ETGVTQSPTHLIKTRGQQVTLRCSSQSGHNTVSWYQQALGQGPQFIFQYYREEENGRGNFPPRFSGLQFPNYSSELNVNALELDDSALYLCASSLPPGTGVSSGYTFGSGTRLTVV.

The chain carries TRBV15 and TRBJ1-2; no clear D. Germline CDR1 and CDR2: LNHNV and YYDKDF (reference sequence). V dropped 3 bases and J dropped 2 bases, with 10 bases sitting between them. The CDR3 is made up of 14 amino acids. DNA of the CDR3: TGTGCCACCAGCAGCTCCTTGGAGAACTATGGCTACACCTTC. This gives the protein CATSSSLENYGYTF.

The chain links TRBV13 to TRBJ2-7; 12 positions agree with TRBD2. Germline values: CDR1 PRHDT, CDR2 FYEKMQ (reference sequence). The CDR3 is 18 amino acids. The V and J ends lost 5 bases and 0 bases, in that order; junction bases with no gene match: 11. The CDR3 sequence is CASSHLAGGPDGSYEQYF. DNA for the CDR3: TGTGCCAGCAGCCACCTAGCGGGAGGGCCTGACGGCTCCTACGAGCAGTACTTC.